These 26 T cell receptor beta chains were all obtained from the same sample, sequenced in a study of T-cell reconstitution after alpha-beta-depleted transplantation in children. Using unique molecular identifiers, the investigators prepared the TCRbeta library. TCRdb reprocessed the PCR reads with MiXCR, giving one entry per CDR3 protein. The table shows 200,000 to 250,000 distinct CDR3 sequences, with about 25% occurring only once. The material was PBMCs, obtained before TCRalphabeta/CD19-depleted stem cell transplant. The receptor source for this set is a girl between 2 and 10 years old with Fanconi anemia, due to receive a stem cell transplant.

CDR3 amino acids: CASSKYRQVHEQYF. The CDR3 DNA reads as TGTGCCAGCAGCAAATATCGGCAGGTCCACGAGCAGTACTTC. The V gene is TRBV21-1, the J gene TRBJ2-7. TRBV21-1 is labeled a pseudogene. This CDR3 has 14 residues.

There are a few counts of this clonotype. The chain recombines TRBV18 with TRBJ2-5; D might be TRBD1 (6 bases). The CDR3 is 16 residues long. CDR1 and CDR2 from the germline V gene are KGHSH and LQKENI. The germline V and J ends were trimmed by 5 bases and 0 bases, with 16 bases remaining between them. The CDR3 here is CASSSGTSKYQETQYF. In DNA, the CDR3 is TGTGCCAGCTCATCCGGGACATCGAAGTACCAAGAGACCCAGTACTTC.

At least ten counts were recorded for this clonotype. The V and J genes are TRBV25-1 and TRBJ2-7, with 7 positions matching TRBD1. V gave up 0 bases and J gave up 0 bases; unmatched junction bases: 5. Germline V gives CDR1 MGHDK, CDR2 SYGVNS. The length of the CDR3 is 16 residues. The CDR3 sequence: CASSEYGTVGSYEQYF. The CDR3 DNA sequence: TGTGCCAGCAGTGAATACGGGACAGTGGGCTCCTACGAGCAGTACTTC.

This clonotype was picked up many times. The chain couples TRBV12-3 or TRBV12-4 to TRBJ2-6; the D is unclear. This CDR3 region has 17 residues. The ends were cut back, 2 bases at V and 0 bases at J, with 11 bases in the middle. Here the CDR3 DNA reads TGTGCCAGCAGTTTATTAGCTAGACTCTCTGGGGCCAACGTCCTGACTTTC. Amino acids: CASSLLARLSGANVLTF.

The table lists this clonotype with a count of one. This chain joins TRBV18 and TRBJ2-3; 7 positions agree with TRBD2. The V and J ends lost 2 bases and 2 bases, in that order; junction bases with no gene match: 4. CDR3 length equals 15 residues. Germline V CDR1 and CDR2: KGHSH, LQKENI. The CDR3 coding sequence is TGTGCCAGCTCACCAGCTAGCGGTTACACAGATACGCAGTATTTT. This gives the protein CASSPASGYTDTQYF. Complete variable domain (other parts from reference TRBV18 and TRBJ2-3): NAGVMQNPRHLVRRRGQEARLRCSPMKGHSHVYWYRQLPEEGLKFMVYLQKENIIDESGMPKERFSAEFPKEGPSILRIQQVVRGDSAAYFCASSPASGYTDTQYFGPGTRLTVL.

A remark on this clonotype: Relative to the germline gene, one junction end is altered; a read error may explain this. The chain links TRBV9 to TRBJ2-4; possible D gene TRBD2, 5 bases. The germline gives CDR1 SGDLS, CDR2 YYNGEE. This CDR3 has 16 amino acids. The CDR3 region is CVSSVGNGMAKNIQYF. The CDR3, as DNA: TGTGTCAGCAGCGTAGGGAACGGGATGGCCAAAAACATTCAGTACTTC.

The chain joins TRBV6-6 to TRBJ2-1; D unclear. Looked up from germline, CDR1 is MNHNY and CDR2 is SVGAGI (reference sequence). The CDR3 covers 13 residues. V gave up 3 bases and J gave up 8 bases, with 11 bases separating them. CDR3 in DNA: TGTGCCAGCAGTTATCCGAACGGTTATGAGCAGTTCTTC. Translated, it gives CASSYPNGYEQFF.

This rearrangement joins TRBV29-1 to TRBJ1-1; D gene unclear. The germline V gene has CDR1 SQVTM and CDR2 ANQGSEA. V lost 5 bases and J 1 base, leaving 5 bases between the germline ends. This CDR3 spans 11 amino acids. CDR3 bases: TGCAGCGTTCCCAGGAACACTGAAGCTTTCTTT. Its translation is CSVPRNTEAFF. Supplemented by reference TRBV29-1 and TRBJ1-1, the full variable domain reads SAVISQKPSRDICQRGTSLTIQCQVDSQVTMMFWYRQQPGQSLTLIATANQGSEATYESGFVIDKFPISRPNLTFSTLTVSNMSPEDSSIYLCSVPRNTEAFFGQGTRLTVV.

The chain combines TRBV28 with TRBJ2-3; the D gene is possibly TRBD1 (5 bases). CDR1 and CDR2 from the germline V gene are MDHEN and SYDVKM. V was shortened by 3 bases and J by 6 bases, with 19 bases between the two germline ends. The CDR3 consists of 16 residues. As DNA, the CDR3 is TGTGCCAGCAGTTTCTGGCAGGACACCCCGACGGATACGCAGTATTTT. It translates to CASSFWQDTPTDTQYF. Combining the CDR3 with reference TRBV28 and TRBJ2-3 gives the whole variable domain DVKVTQSSRYLVKRTGEKVFLECVQDMDHENMFWYRQDPGLGLRLIYFSYDVKMKEKGDIPEGYSVSREKKERFSLILESASTNQTSMYLCASSFWQDTPTDTQYFGPGTRLTVL.

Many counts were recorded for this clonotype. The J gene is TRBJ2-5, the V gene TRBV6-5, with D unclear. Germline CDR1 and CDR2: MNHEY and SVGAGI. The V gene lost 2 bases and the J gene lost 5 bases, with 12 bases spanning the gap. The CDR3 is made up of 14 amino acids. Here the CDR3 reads CASSYTPLWETQYF. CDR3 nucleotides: TGTGCCAGCAGTTACACGCCCCTCTGGGAGACCCAGTACTTC.

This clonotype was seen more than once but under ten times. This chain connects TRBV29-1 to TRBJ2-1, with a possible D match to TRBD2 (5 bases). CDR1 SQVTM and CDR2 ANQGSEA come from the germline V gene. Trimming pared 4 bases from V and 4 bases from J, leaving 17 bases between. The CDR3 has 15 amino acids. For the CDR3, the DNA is TGCAGCGTTGGATTCCCTAGCTCCCCTTACAATGAGCAGTTCTTC. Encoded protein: CSVGFPSSPYNEQFF.

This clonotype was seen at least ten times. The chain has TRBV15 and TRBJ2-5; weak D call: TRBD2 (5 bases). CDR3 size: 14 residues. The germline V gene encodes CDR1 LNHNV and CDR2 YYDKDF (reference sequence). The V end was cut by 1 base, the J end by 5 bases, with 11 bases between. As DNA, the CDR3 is TGTGCCACCAGCAGAGTCGGACTGTCGGAGACCCAGTACTTC. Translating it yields CATSRVGLSETQYF. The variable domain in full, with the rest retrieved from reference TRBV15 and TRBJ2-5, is DAMVIQNPRYQVTQFGKPVTLSCSQTLNHNVMYWYQQKSSQAPKLLFHYYDKDFNNEADTPDNFQSRRPNTSFCFLDIRSPGLGDTAMYLCATSRVGLSETQYFGPGTRLLVL.

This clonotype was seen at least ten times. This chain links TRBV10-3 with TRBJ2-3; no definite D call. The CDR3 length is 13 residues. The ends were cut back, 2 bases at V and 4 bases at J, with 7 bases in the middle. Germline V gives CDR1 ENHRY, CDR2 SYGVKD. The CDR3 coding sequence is TGTGCCATCAGTGAGAGTAGCCCAGATACGCAGTATTTT. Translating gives CAISESSPDTQYF.

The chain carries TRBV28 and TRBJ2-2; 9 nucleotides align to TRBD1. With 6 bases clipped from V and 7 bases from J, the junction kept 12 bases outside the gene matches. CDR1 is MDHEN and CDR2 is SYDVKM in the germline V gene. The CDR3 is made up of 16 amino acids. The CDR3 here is CASSPPGQGILGELFF. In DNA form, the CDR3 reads TGTGCCAGCAGCCCTCCGGGACAGGGAATTCTCGGGGAGCTGTTTTTT. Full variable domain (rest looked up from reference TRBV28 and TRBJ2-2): DVKVTQSSRYLVKRTGEKVFLECVQDMDHENMFWYRQDPGLGLRLIYFSYDVKMKEKGDIPEGYSVSREKKERFSLILESASTNQTSMYLCASSPPGQGILGELFFGEGSRLTVL.

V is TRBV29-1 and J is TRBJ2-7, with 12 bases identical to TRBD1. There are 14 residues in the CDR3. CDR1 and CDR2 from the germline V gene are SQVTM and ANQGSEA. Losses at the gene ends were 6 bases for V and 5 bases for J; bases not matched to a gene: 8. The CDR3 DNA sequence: TGCAGCGTGGGACAGGGGGCCCCTTTCCACGAGCAGTACTTC. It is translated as CSVGQGAPFHEQYF.

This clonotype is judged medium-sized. CDR3 region: CSASRQAYTEAFF. The CDR3 region has the DNA TGCAGTGCTAGTAGGCAGGCCTATACGGAAGCTTTCTTT. V and J are TRBV20-1 and TRBJ1-1; no clear D. Germline V gene sequence: CDR1 DFQATT, CDR2 SNEGSKA (reference sequence). The CDR3 spans 13 residues. Trimming left V 3 bases short and J 8 bases short, with 16 bases between.

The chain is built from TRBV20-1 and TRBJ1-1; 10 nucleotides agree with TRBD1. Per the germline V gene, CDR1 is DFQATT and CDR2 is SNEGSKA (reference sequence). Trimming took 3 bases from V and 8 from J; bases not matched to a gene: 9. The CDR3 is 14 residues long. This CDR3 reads CSASSPGQGKEAFF. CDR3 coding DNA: TGCAGTGCTAGCTCTCCGGGACAGGGGAAAGAAGCTTTCTTT.

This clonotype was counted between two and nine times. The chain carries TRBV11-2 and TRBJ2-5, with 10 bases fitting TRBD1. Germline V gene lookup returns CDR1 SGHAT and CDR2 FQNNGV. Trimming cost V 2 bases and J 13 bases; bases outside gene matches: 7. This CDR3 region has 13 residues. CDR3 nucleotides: TGTGCCAGCAGCTTATCGTGGAGACAGGGGGCGTACTTC. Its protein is CASSLSWRQGAYF.

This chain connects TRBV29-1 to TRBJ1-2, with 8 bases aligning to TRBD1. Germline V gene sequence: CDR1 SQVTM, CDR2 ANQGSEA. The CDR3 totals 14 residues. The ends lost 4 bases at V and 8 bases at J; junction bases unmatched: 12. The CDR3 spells CSVGQGINVGGYTF. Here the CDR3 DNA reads TGCAGCGTTGGACAGGGGATTAATGTAGGAGGCTACACCTTC.

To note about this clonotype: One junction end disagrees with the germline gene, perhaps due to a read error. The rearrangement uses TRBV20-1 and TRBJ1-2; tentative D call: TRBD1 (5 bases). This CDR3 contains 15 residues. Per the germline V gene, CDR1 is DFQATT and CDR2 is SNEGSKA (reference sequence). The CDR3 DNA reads TGCTGTGCTAGTGCGAGGACAACCGAACTTTATGGCTACACCTTC. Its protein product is CCASARTTELYGYTF.

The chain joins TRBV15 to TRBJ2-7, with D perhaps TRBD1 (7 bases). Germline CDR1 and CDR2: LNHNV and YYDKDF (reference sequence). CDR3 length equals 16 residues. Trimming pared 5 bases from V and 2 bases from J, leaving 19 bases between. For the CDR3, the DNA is TGTGCCACCAGCGCTAAGAGGGCGGGACAGCCCTACGAGCAGTACTTC. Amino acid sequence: CATSAKRAGQPYEQYF.

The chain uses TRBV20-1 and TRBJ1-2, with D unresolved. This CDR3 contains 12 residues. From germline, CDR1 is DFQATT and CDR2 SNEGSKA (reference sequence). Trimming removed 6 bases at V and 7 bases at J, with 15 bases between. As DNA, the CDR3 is TGCAGTGCCCACGCCTTGATGGGTGGCTACACCTTC. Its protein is CSAHALMGGYTF.

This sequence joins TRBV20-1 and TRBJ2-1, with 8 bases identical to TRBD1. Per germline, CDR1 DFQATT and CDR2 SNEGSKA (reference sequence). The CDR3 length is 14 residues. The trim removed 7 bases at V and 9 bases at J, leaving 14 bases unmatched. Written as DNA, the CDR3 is TGCAGTGTTGGGGGACAGGCCAGTGACTCTGAGCAGTTCTTC. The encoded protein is CSVGGQASDSEQFF.

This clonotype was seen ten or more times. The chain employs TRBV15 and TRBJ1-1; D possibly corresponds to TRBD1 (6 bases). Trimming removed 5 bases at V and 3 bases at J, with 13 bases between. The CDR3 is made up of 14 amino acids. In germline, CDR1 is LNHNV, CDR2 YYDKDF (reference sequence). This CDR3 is CATSEGEWDTEAFF. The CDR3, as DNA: TGTGCCACCAGCGAGGGGGAATGGGACACTGAAGCTTTCTTT.

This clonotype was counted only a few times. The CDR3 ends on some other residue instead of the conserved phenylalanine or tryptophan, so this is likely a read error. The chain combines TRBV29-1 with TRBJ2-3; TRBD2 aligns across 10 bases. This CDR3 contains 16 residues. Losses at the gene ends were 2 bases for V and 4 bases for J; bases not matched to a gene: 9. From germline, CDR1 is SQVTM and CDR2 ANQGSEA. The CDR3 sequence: CSVEMGLAGAADTQYL. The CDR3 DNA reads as TGCAGCGTTGAAATGGGCCTAGCGGGAGCTGCAGATACGCAGTATCTT.

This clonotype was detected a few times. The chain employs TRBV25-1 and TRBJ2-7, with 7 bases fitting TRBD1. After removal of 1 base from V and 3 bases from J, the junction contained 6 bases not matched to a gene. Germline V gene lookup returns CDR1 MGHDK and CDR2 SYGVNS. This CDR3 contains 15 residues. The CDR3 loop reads CASSEFKGQSYEQYF. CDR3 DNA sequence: TGTGCCAGCAGTGAATTTAAGGGACAGAGCTACGAGCAGTACTTC.